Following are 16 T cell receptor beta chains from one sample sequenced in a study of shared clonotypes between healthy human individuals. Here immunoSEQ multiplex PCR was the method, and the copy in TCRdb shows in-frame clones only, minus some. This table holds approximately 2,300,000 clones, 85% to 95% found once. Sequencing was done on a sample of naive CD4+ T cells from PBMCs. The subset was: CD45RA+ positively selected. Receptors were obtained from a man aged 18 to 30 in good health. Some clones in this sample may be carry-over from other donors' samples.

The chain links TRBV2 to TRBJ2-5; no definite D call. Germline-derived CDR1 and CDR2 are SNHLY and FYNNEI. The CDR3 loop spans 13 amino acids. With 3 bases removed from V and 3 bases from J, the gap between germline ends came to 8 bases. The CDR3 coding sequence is TGTGCCAGCAGTGAGAGGCTAGAAGAGACCCAGTACTTC. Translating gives CASSERLEETQYF. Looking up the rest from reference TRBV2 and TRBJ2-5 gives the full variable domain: EPEVTQTPSHQVTQMGQEVILRCVPISNHLYFYWYRQILGQKVEFLVSFYNNEISEKSEIFDDQFSVERPDGSNFTLKIRSTKLEDSAMYFCASSERLEETQYFGPGTRLLVL.

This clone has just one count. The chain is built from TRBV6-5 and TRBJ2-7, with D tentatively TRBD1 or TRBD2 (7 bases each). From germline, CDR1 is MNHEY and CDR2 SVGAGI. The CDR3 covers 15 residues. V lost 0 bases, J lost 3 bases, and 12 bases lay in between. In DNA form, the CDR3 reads TGTGCCAGCAGTTACTCGCCAGGGGGGGTCTACGAGCAGTACTTC. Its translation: CASSYSPGGVYEQYF.

The CDR3 region is CASLSEAYSNQPQHF. CDR3 nucleotides: TGTGCCAGCCTTTCGGAGGCCTATAGCAATCAGCCCCAGCATTTT. J is TRBJ1-5 and V is TRBV2, with unresolved D. The germline CDR1 and CDR2 sequences are SNHLY and FYNNEI. Trimming stripped 8 bases from V and 0 bases from J, with 14 bases between. The CDR3 extends over 15 amino acids.

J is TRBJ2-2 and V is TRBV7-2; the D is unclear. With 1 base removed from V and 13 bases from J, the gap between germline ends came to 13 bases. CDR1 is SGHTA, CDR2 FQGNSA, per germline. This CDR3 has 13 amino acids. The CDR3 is CASSLGTRLRLFF. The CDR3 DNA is TGTGCCAGCAGCTTAGGAACCCGGTTGAGGCTGTTTTTT.

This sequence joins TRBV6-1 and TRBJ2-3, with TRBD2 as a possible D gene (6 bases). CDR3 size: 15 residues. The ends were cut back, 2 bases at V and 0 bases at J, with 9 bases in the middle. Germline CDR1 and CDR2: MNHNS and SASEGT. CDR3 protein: CASSESAGSTDTQYF. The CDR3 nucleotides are TGTGCCAGCAGTGAATCGGCGGGGAGCACAGATACGCAGTATTTT.

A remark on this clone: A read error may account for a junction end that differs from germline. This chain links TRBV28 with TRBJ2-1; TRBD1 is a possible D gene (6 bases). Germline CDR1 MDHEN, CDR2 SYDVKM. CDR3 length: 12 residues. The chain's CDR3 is CTSRGQASEQFF. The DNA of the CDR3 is TGCACCTCCCGGGGACAAGCGAGCGAGCAGTTCTTC.

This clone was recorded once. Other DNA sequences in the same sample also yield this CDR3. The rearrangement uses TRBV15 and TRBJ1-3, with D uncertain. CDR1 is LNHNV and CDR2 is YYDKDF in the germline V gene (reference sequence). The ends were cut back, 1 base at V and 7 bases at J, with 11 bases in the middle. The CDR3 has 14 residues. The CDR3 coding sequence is TGTGCCACCAGCAGAGGTTCGAGTGGGAACACCATATATTTT. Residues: CATSRGSSGNTIYF.

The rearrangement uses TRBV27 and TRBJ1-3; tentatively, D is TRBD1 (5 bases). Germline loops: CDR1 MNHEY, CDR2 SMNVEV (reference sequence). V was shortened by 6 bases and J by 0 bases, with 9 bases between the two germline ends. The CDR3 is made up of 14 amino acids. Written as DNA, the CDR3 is TGTGCCAGCAGCTTAGGGGCCTCTGGAAACACCATATATTTT. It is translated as CASSLGASGNTIYF.

The CDR3 region is CASRTTGVSTDTQYF. The CDR3 coding sequence is TGTGCCAGCAGGACAACAGGGGTATCCACAGATACGCAGTATTTT. The gene calls are TRBV2 and TRBJ2-3, with 7 bases that match TRBD1. Germline V CDR1 and CDR2: SNHLY, FYNNEI. V lost 6 bases, J lost 2 bases, and 8 bases stayed unmatched. The CDR3 is 15 residues long.

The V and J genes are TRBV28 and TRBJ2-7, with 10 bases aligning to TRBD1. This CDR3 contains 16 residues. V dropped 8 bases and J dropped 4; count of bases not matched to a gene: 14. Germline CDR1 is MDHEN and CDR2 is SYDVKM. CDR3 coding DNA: TGTGCCAGCGTTCCGGGACAGGGGATGGGAATTTACGAGCAGTACTTC. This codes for CASVPGQGMGIYEQYF.

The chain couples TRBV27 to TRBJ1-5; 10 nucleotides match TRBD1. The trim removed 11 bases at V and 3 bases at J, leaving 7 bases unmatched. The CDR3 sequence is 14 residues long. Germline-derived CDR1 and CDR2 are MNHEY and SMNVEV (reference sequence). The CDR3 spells CAGDRGHNNQPQHF. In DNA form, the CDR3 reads TGTGCCGGCGACAGGGGGCATAACAATCAGCCCCAGCATTTT.

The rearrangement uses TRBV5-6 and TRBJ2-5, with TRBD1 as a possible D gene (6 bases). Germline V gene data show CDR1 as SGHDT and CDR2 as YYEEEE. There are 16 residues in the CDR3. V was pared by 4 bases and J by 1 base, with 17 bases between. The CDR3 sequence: CASSPRTELPQETQYF. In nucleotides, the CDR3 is TGTGCCAGCAGCCCCCGGACAGAGCTACCCCAAGAGACCCAGTACTTC.

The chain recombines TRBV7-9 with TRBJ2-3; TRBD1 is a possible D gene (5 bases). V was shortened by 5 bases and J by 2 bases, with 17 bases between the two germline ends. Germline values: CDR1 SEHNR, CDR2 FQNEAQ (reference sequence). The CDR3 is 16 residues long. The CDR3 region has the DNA TGTGCCAGCAGCATAGGACATGGCAGGAACACAGATACGCAGTATTTT. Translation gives CASSIGHGRNTDTQYF. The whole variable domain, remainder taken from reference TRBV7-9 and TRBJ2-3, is DTGVSQNPRHKITKRGQNVTFRCDPISEHNRLYWYRQTLGQGPEFLTYFQNEAQLEKSRLLSDRFSAERPKGSFSTLEIQRTEQGDSAMYLCASSIGHGRNTDTQYFGPGTRLTVL.

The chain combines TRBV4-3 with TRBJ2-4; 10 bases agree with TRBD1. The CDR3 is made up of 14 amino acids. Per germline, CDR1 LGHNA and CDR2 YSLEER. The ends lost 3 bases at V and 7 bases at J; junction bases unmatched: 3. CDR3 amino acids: CASSHRQGANIQYF. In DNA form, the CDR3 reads TGCGCCAGCAGCCACCGACAGGGGGCGAACATTCAGTACTTC.

CDR3 sequence reads: CASSVGWSGVSGSETQYF. The CDR3 coding sequence is TGTGCCAGCAGCGTAGGGTGGTCAGGGGTTAGTGGGTCGGAGACCCAGTACTTC. This chain links TRBV9 with TRBJ2-5; maybe TRBD1 (6 bases). CDR3 size: 18 residues. Trimming left V 0 bases short and J 5 bases short, with 23 bases between. Germline V CDR1 and CDR2: SGDLS, YYNGEE.

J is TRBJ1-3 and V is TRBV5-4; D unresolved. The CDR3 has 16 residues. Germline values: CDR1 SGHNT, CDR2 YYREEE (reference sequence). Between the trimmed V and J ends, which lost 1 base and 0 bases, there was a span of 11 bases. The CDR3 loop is CASSLNSVSSGNTIYF. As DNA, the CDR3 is TGTGCCAGCAGCTTGAATTCGGTGAGCTCTGGAAACACCATATATTTT.